The present entry profiles one T cell receptor (beta chain) with its context. The repertoire was sequenced with immunoSEQ multiplex PCR; TCRdb's copy has only in-frame clones and lacks some. The repertoire holds tens of thousands of clones, with 91% as singletons. The data were obtained in a study of technical replicates of blood from a handful of donors. Trimming left V 1 base short and J 2 bases short, with 10 bases between. Germline CDR1 reads SGHDT; CDR2 reads YYEEEE. CDR3 length equals 15 residues. The sequence came from a human donor in good health. Some clones in this sample may be carry-over from other donors' samples. V and J are TRBV5-6 and TRBJ2-1; D is perhaps TRBD2 (6 bases). The sequencing input was T cells isolated from PBMCs. The CDR3 reads CASSLFGSTYNEQFF. Written as DNA, the CDR3 is TGTGCCAGCAGCTTGTTCGGGAGTACCTACAATGAGCAGTTCTTC.